The text below deals with one T cell receptor beta chain. Its antigen is unknown. The gene names here belong to mouse. The CDR3 goes on 4 residues after the read ends, and that part is filled in from the germline J gene. Other nucleotide sequences in the sample specify the same CDR3. The CDR3 runs 14 residues. V lost 5 bases and J 1 base, leaving 10 bases between the germline ends. Germline V gene lookup returns CDR1 FNHDT and CDR2 SITEND (reference sequence). Investigators isolated RNA and reverse transcribed it into cDNA to act as the sequencing template. Clones were read by immunoSEQ multiplex PCR, and TCRdb kept only the in-frame ones, dropping some. The sample has 270,000 or so clones, none seen only once. This specimen comes from a study of CD8+ T cells in alopecia areata. About the study: Those receiving the skin were roughly 7-11-week-old female C3H/HeJ mice, whose grafts came from roughly 6-12-month-old C3H/HeJ donors with spontaneous alopecia.

Sorting used CD4, CD8alpha, NKG2D, NKG2ACE and other markers on pooled cutaneous lymph node cells. Overall study results and limits: Compared with normal scalp, lesional scalp had higher clonality and more expanded CD8+ clones. Besides other cells, scalp samples also yield sequences of resident alphabeta T cells from normal skin. Patients shared TCRs less clearly than mice did, possibly owing to HLA.

This clonotype was obtained from a C3H/HeJ mouse with alopecia areata. For this mouse line, the MHC haplotype is H2-k. Sequenced sample: CD4+ T cells sorted from a lymph node. The genes are TRBV19 and TRBJ2-1, with D possibly matching TRBD1 (6 bases). The part of the CDR3 DNA that was read is TGTGCCAGCAGCCTCGGACAGAACTATGCT. Amino acids: CASSLGQNYA. The full CDR3 sequence reads CASSLGQNYAEQFF.